These 10 T cell receptor beta chains came from one sample sequenced in a study of T cell clonotyping in hematopoietic cell transplantation. Data came from immunoSEQ multiplex PCR; TCRdb stores just in-frame clones and leaves some out. This sample has 25,000 to 35,000 clones; 60% to 80% occur once, and the top ten carry about 5.9%. Noted time point: recipient sample about 28 days before transplant, after cytoreduction. Sequencing was performed on peripheral blood mononuclear cells, taken before stem cell transplant. All receptors come from a man in his forties or fifties with myelodysplastic syndrome. Some clones in this sample may be carry-over from other donors' samples.

The rearrangement uses TRBV30 and TRBJ2-4; D is ambiguous. This CDR3 is built from 13 residues. Germline CDR1 and CDR2: GTSNPN and SVGIG (reference sequence). Trimming cost V 3 bases and J 3 bases, with 9 bases left between them. CDR3 loop: CAWRARNKNIQYF. The CDR3 DNA sequence: TGTGCCTGGAGGGCCAGAAACAAAAACATTCAGTACTTC.

V gene TRBV10-1 combines with J gene TRBJ2-7; D is possibly TRBD1 (5 bases). Per the germline V gene, CDR1 is WNHNN and CDR2 is SYGVQD (reference sequence). The CDR3 sequence is 13 residues long. Between the trimmed V and J ends, which lost 8 bases and 3 bases, there was a span of 14 bases. CDR3 coding DNA: TGCGCCAGCTTCGGGTTGCAGGGCTACGAGCAGTACTTC. It translates to CASFGLQGYEQYF.

The chain carries TRBV6-5 and TRBJ1-2; D gene ambiguous. V was clipped by 3 bases and J by 5 bases, with 4 bases between them. CDR1 is MNHEY and CDR2 is SVGAGI in the germline V gene. CDR3 length equals 11 residues. CDR3 bases: TGTGCCAGCAGTTATGGTTATGGCTACACCTTC. Amino acids: CASSYGYGYTF.

This clone has more than one count but fewer than ten. The J gene is TRBJ2-5, the V gene TRBV2; unclear D gene. The V gene's germline CDR1 is SNHLY and CDR2 FYNNEI. V shed 2 bases and J shed 9 bases, with 13 bases lying between them. CDR3 length: 13 residues. The CDR3 region has the DNA TGTGCCAGCAGTGAATTGCGTGCGGCTTCCCAGTACTTC. Its protein product is CASSELRAASQYF.

This clone was counted between two and nine times. The V gene is TRBV2, the J gene TRBJ1-5, with D tentatively TRBD1 (6 bases). Trimming pared 4 bases from V and 16 bases from J, leaving 17 bases between. The germline CDR1 and CDR2 sequences are SNHLY and FYNNEI. The CDR3 runs 12 residues. The CDR3: CASSGIDRLGHF. The CDR3 bases are TGTGCCAGCAGTGGGATAGACAGGCTAGGACATTTT.

V usage is TRBV28 and J usage is TRBJ1-1, with 7 bases identical to TRBD1. J was trimmed by 3 bases and V by 8 bases; bases with no gene match: 6. The germline V gene encodes CDR1 MDHEN and CDR2 SYDVKM. The CDR3 extends over 13 amino acids. CDR3 coding DNA: TGTGCCAGCGAGGAGGGGGCGGACACTGAAGCTTTCTTT. Its translation: CASEEGADTEAFF.

This clone has only a few counts. The rearrangement links TRBV13 to TRBJ1-4, with 11 bases aligning to TRBD1. The CDR3 contains 15 residues. CDR1 is PRHDT, CDR2 FYEKMQ, per germline (reference sequence). V gave up 6 bases and J gave up 7 bases; unmatched junction bases: 7. In DNA, the CDR3 is TGTGCCAGCAGTCTTACCGGGACAGGGGGTGAAAAACTGTTTTTT. Amino acids: CASSLTGTGGEKLFF.

V gene TRBV7-9 combines with J gene TRBJ1-5; D is unclear. CDR1 SEHNR and CDR2 FQNEAQ come from the germline V gene (reference sequence). V lost 5 bases and J lost 7, with 12 bases in between. The CDR3 runs to 13 residues. As DNA, the CDR3 is TGTGCCAGCAGCGTTCAGGAGGGCCAGCCCCAGCATTTT. Translation gives CASSVQEGQPQHF.

This chain joins TRBV6-1 and TRBJ2-7; D remains unclear. Germline V gives CDR1 MNHNS, CDR2 SASEGT. The V and J ends lost 6 bases and 7 bases respectively, with 22 bases between them. This CDR3 spans 15 amino acids. This CDR3 reads CASSAPQVRTREQYF. In DNA form, the CDR3 reads TGTGCCAGCAGCGCACCCCAGGTACGAACAAGAGAGCAGTACTTC.

This chain joins TRBV25-1 and TRBJ2-7; D is perhaps TRBD1 or TRBD2 (5 bases each). CDR3 length: 13 residues. Germline CDR1 MGHDK, CDR2 SYGVNS. With 2 bases removed from V and 2 bases from J, the gap between germline ends came to 7 bases. CDR3 region: CASSEQGAYEQYF. CDR3 DNA: TGTGCCAGCAGTGAACAGGGAGCCTACGAGCAGTACTTC.